The 18 T cell receptor beta chains below all came from one sample that was sequenced in a study of cytomegalovirus exposure and HLA in healthy donors. The PCR used 60 Vbeta and 13 Jbeta primers. This table comes from immunoSEQ multiplex PCR, and its TCRdb copy is limited to in-frame clones, with some not included. The data hold under 200,000 clones, with around 82% observed a single time. Sequences were obtained from PBMCs. Receptors were obtained from a man in his forties or fifties in good health and CMV-seronegative.

This clone has just one count. Other DNA variants within this sample encode the same CDR3. The rearrangement uses TRBV19 and TRBJ2-7; 7 positions match TRBD2. The V and J ends lost 8 bases and 3 bases, in that order; junction bases with no gene match: 7. Germline lookup yields CDR1 LNHDA and CDR2 SQIVND (reference sequence). The CDR3 has 13 amino acids. The CDR3 sequence is CASSIGGGYEQYF. As DNA, the CDR3 is TGTGCCAGTTCGATTGGGGGGGGCTACGAGCAGTACTTC.

The chain links TRBV10-2 to TRBJ2-2; D possibly corresponds to TRBD1 (6 bases). Germline CDR1 and CDR2: WSHSY and SAAADI. V was cut by 6 bases and J by 3 bases, with 14 bases left in between. The CDR3 runs to 15 residues. The chain's CDR3 is CASRDPGHYTGELFF. The CDR3 nucleotides read TGCGCCAGCAGGGATCCGGGACACTACACCGGGGAGCTGTTTTTT.

This clone has only a few counts. This chain connects TRBV5-6 to TRBJ2-3, with D perhaps matching TRBD1 (6 bases). Germline-derived CDR1 and CDR2 are SGHDT and YYEEEE. V shed 4 bases and J shed 2 bases, with 11 bases lying between them. The CDR3 is 14 residues long. The CDR3 DNA reads TGTGCCAGCAGCCTCGGACAGATCACAGATACGCAGTATTTT. Protein sequence: CASSLGQITDTQYF.

The V gene is TRBV27, the J gene TRBJ2-2; 7 bases map to TRBD1. The J segment lost 1 base and the V segment lost 7 bases, leaving 6 bases of the junction unmatched. The germline gives CDR1 MNHEY, CDR2 SMNVEV (reference sequence). The CDR3 loop spans 15 amino acids. The DNA for the CDR3 is TGTGCCAGCACCCCAGACAGGGAGAACACCGGGGAGCTGTTTTTT. Protein product: CASTPDRENTGELFF.

This chain connects TRBV5-6 to TRBJ2-2; TRBD1 matches at 12 bases. The germline V gene has CDR1 SGHDT and CDR2 YYEEEE. This CDR3 contains 18 residues. V trimming: 3 bases; J trimming: 4 bases; junction bases outside the gene matches: 10. CDR3 sequence (DNA): TGTGCCAGCAGCTCGATGTCGGGACAGGGGGCCACCACCGGGGAGCTGTTTTTT. Its protein is CASSSMSGQGATTGELFF. The full variable domain, completed using reference TRBV5-6 and TRBJ2-2, is DAGVTQSPTHLIKTRGQQVTLRCSPKSGHDTVSWYQQALGQGPQFIFQYYEEEERQRGNFPDRFSGHQFPNYSSELNVNALLLGDSALYLCASSSMSGQGATTGELFFGEGSRLTVL.

This chain links TRBV29-1 with TRBJ1-1; D unclear. Deletions cut 2 bases from V and 6 bases from J, with 10 bases between. This CDR3 has 12 residues. Germline V lookup: CDR1 SQVTM, CDR2 ANQGSEA. This CDR3 is CSVERLDAEAFF. In nucleotides, the CDR3 is TGCAGCGTTGAAAGACTAGACGCTGAAGCTTTCTTT.

The V gene is TRBV5-4, the J gene TRBJ2-4; weak D call: TRBD2 (5 bases). Looked up from germline, CDR1 is SGHNT and CDR2 is YYREEE (reference sequence). Trimming took off 0 bases at V and 7 bases at J, with 11 bases between the two ends. The CDR3 has 14 amino acids. CDR3 protein: CASSLEGRRNIQYF. CDR3 bases: TGTGCCAGCAGCTTGGAAGGTCGGAGGAACATTCAGTACTTC.

The chain joins TRBV21-1 to TRBJ2-5; TRBD1, as called in the table, went unchecked against the DNA. TRBV21-1 constitutes a pseudogene. The CDR3 spans 16 residues. CDR3 nucleotides: TGTGCCAGCAGCTCCCGGGACAGGGGCTTTCGTGAGACCCAGTACTTC. Protein sequence: CASSSRDRGFRETQYF.

The chain links TRBV5-4 to TRBJ2-2; D gene uncertain. The germline V gene has CDR1 SGHNT and CDR2 YYREEE (reference sequence). The CDR3 contains 14 residues. The V end lost 0 bases, the J end lost 5 bases, and 8 bases lay between the germline ends. In DNA, the CDR3 is TGTGCCAGCAGCTTGGCCCTGAGGACCGGGGAGCTGTTTTTT. Translated, it gives CASSLALRTGELFF.

As regards this clone: The same CDR3 is also encoded by other DNA sequences in this sample. The gene calls are TRBV18 and TRBJ2-5; TRBD1 matches at 8 bases. Looked up from germline, CDR1 is KGHSH and CDR2 is LQKENI. J gave up 4 bases and V 3 bases, and 4 bases lay outside the gene matches. The CDR3 has 14 residues. The CDR3 sequence is CASSPDRGGETQYF. The CDR3 nucleotides are TGTGCCAGCTCACCCGACAGGGGAGGAGAGACCCAGTACTTC.

J is TRBJ1-5 and V is TRBV19; D call uncertain. Germline CDR1 is LNHDA and CDR2 is SQIVND (reference sequence). There are 14 residues in the CDR3. With 1 base removed from V and 4 bases from J, the gap between germline ends came to 8 bases. The CDR3 reads CASSIAGRNQPQHF. Written as DNA, the CDR3 is TGTGCCAGTAGTATAGCGGGTAGAAATCAGCCCCAGCATTTT.

This chain joins TRBV5-1 and TRBJ2-1; 7 bases agree with TRBD2. Germline V lookup: CDR1 SGHRS, CDR2 YFSETQ. This CDR3 spans 14 amino acids. With V trimmed by 5 bases and J by 6 bases, 8 bases remained unmatched. CDR3 sequence (DNA): TGCGCCAGCAGGACCTCTTGGGGGGGCAATGAGCAGTTCTTC. This encodes CASRTSWGGNEQFF.

This sequence joins TRBV4-1 and TRBJ2-7; 10 bases line up with TRBD1. The CDR3 is made up of 14 amino acids. After removal of 3 bases from V and 5 bases from J, the junction contained 4 bases not matched to a gene. Germline V lookup: CDR1 MGHRA, CDR2 YSYEKL. As DNA, the CDR3 is TGCGCCAGCAGCCAGTTGACAGGGGGCGACGAGCAGTACTTC. Its protein product is CASSQLTGGDEQYF.

This chain connects TRBV19 to TRBJ2-7; 7 bases map to TRBD1. Germline CDR1 reads LNHDA; CDR2 reads SQIVND (reference sequence). The CDR3 sequence is 15 residues long. V gave up 1 base and J gave up 3 bases; unmatched junction bases: 6. This chain's CDR3 is CASSIGAQGDYEQYF. CDR3 coding DNA: TGTGCCAGTAGTATAGGGGCGCAGGGGGACTACGAGCAGTACTTC.

There are a few counts of this clone. The chain links TRBV6-8 to TRBJ2-5, with TRBD2 identical over 7 bases. Gene TRBJ2-7 matches the end of the DNA better, so the J call may be wrong. The CDR3 consists of 16 residues. In germline, CDR1 is MNHGY, CDR2 SAAAGT. DNA of the CDR3: TGTGCCAGCAGTTACTCTCGGGGAGGGGACTCCTACGAGCAGTACTTC. Translation gives CASSYSRGGDSYEQYF.

A single count supports this clone. The chain links TRBV7-9 to TRBJ2-7, with D maybe TRBD2 (5 bases). The V and J ends lost 5 bases and 4 bases respectively, with 21 bases between them. The germline V gene has CDR1 SEHNR and CDR2 FQNEAQ (reference sequence). CDR3 length equals 16 residues. CDR3 residues: CASSPSILGLPYEQYF. CDR3 in DNA: TGTGCCAGCAGCCCTAGCATTCTCGGGCTACCTTACGAGCAGTACTTC.

The chain couples TRBV7-6 to TRBJ2-7, with a tentative D call TRBD2 (6 bases). CDR1 is SGHVS and CDR2 is FNYEAQ in the germline V gene. V lost 2 bases and J lost 1, with 12 bases in between. The CDR3 covers 15 residues. Here the CDR3 reads CASSLNPSGSYEQYF. For the CDR3, the DNA is TGTGCCAGCAGCTTAAATCCCAGCGGGTCCTACGAGCAGTACTTC.

J is TRBJ2-1 and V is TRBV27; 8 bases are shared with TRBD2. Germline V lookup: CDR1 MNHEY, CDR2 SMNVEV (reference sequence). CDR3 length: 13 amino acids. V shed 6 bases, J shed 13 bases, and the junction held 11 bases outside the gene matches. The DNA for the CDR3 is TGTGCCAGCAGCTACGGTATAGCGGGGCTCCAGTTCTTC. Protein sequence: CASSYGIAGLQFF.